This TCR beta chain was sequenced in a study of human T cells and chemical hapten exposure. Study as a whole: Patients were mainly female, each with alopecia areata, totalis or universalis.

TCRdb independently ran MiXCR on the RACE reads; one entry per CDR3 protein. There are around 110,000 distinct CDR3 sequences in the sample; around 10% occur only once, and over 2% lies in the top ten. Time point noted: patch test 3, about 24 weeks after DPC sensitization. As to treatment: therapeutic diphenylcyclopropenone sensitization with weekly scalp DPC. Blood draws preceded each patch test application. The CDR3 totals 17 residues. With V trimmed by 4 bases and J by 2 bases, 7 bases remained unmatched. Germline V lookup: CDR1 SEHNR, CDR2 FQNEAQ (reference sequence). This clonotype was counted at least ten times.

The chain recombines TRBV7-9 with TRBJ2-3, with 12 bases aligning to TRBD2. The specimen was whole blood, collected in connection with sensitization to the hapten diphenylcyclopropenone (DPC). The clonotype originates from a woman aged 50 to 65 with alopecia areata. Some clones in this sample may be carry-over from other donors' samples. The CDR3 DNA reads TGTGCCAGCAGCTCCGGACTAGCGGGAATAACCACAGATACGCAGTATTTT. Translation gives CASSSGLAGITTDTQYF.